Listed below are T cell receptor beta chains from one sample, sequenced in a study of CD8+CD57+ T cells in acquired aplastic anemia. MiXCR was run by TCRdb on the reads, yielding one entry per CDR3 protein. Among hundreds of thousands of distinct CDR3 sequences listed, roughly 68% were seen once. Sequenced: sorted CD4+, CD8+, or CD8+CD57+ T cells (not recorded which) from PBMCs. These receptors originate from a human donor in good health, serving as a control. CDR3s include the opening cysteine and the closing phenylalanine or tryptophan. The D gene is left open where the match is weak. Size values are once, few and many counts, or a class for expanded clones, and some rows have none.

size	V	D	J	CDR3	DNA
many	TRBV7-6	TRBD1	TRBJ1-5	CASSLGTGAHQPQHF	TGTGCCAGCAGCTTGGGGACAGGGGCTCATCAGCCCCAGCATTTT
NA	TRBV20-1	NA	TRBJ2-5	CSAAPGTSLSGTQYF	TGCAGTGCTGCGCCGGGGACAAGTCTTTCGGGGACCCAGTACTTC
NA	TRBV11-3	TRBD2	TRBJ2-1	CASSLVAGGWNEQFF	TGTGCCAGCAGCTTAGTGGCGGGGGGTTGGAATGAGCAGTTCTTC
few	TRBV24-1	NA	TRBJ2-3	CATSEGVPSTDTQYF	TGTGCCACCAGTGAAGGGGTCCCTAGCACAGATACGCAGTATTTT
once	TRBV4-1	TRBD2	TRBJ2-5	CASRPGLAKETQYF	TGCGCCAGCAGACCGGGACTAGCCAAAGAGACCCAGTACTTC
few	TRBV5-6	NA	TRBJ1-5	CASSLGVNSNQPQHF	TGTGCCAGCAGCTTGGGAGTAAATAGCAATCAGCCCCAGCATTTT
many	TRBV7-7	NA	TRBJ2-3	CASSLATSGRFTDTQYF	TGTGCCAGCAGCTTAGCAACGTCGGGGAGATTCACAGATACGCAGTATTTT
once	TRBV7-2	NA	TRBJ2-3	CASSLPAWGATLDYF	TGTGCCAGCAGCTTACCGGCATGGGGGGCGACCTTGGACTATTTT
NA	TRBV6-4	TRBD1	TRBJ2-5	CASSPGQVETQYF	TGTGCCAGCAGTCCAGGACAGGTAGAGACCCAGTACTTC
NA	TRBV5-5	NA	TRBJ2-7	CASGEGGAQGYEQYF	TGTGCCAGCGGCGAGGGCGGGGCGCAAGGGTACGAGCAGTACTTC
NA	TRBV9	NA	TRBJ1-2	CASSVDQKQSIGRYTF	TGTGCCAGCAGCGTAGATCAGAAGCAGTCTATCGGGCGCTACACCTTC
NA	TRBV7-8	TRBD1	TRBJ2-2	CASSLQGGYAGELFF	TGTGCCAGCAGCCTACAGGGGGGTTACGCCGGGGAGCTGTTTTTT
many	TRBV10-3	NA	TRBJ1-1	CAISEYDREAFF	TGTGCCATCAGCGAGTATGACAGGGAAGCTTTCTTT
NA	TRBV7-2	TRBD1	TRBJ2-3	CASSPATGGGGELF	TGTGCCAGCAGCCCAGCGACAGGGGGAGGCGGGGAGCTGTTT
many	TRBV5-5	NA	TRBJ2-1	CASSSFRVPDYNEQFF	TGTGCCAGCAGCTCCTTCCGAGTCCCTGATTACAATGAGCAGTTCTTC
many	TRBV20-1	NA	TRBJ1-6	CSASVGGLDASPLHF	TGCAGTGCTAGTGTTGGGGGGCTCGATGCTTCACCCCTCCACTTT
NA	TRBV29-1	TRBD1	TRBJ1-2	CSVSDRGVGYTF	TGCAGCGTTAGCGACAGGGGCGTAGGCTACACCTTC
NA	TRBV2	TRBD1	TRBJ1-6	CASSPGQGGASPLHF	TGTGCCAGCAGCCCCGGACAGGGGGGCGCCTCACCCCTCCACTTT